The following is a T cell receptor (beta chain) sequence with its context. What it binds is not known. Data came from immunoSEQ multiplex PCR; TCRdb stores just in-frame clones and leaves some out. The table shows 55,000 to 75,000 clones, with just under 95% occurring only once. This record belongs to a study of cytomegalovirus exposure and HLA in healthy donors. After removal of 6 bases from V and 3 bases from J, the junction contained 3 bases not matched to a gene. Germline V gene lookup returns CDR1 WSHSY and CDR2 SAAADI. The CDR3 is 13 residues long. Study-wide points: In the approximately 130 validation repertoires, a later analysis found that first-cohort TCR clusters tended to co-occur.

The sequenced material came from PBMCs. The clonotype comes from a man younger than 35 in good health and CMV-seropositive. The rearrangement joins TRBV10-2 to TRBJ1-2; 8 bases fit TRBD1. This chain's CDR3 is CASRDREHYGYTF. As DNA, the CDR3 is TGCGCCAGCAGGGACAGGGAACACTATGGCTACACCTTC.